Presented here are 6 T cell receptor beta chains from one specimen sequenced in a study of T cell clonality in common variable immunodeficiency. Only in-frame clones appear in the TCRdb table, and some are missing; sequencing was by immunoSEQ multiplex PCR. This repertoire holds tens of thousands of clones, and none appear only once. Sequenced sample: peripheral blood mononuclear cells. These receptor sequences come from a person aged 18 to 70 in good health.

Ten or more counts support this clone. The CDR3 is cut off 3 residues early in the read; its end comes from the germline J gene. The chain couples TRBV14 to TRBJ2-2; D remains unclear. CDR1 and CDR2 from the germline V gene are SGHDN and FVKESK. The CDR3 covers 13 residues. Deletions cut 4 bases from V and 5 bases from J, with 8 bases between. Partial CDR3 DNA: TGTGCCAGCAGCCCCGTCCGTACCGGGGAG. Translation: CASSPVRTGE. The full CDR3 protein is CASSPVRTGELFF.

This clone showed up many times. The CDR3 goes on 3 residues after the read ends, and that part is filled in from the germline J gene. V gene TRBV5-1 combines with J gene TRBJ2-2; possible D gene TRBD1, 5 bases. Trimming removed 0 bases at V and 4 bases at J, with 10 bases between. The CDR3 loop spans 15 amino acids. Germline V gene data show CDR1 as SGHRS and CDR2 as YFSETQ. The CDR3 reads CASSLELDSTGELFF. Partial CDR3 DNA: TGCGCCAGCAGCTTGGAACTCGACAGCACCGGGGAG.

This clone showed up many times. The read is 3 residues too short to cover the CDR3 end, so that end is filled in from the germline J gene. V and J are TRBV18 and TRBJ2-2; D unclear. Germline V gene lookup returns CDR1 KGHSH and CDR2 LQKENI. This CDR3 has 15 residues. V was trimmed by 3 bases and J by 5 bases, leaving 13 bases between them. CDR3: CASSPLPTPTGELFF. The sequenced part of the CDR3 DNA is TGTGCCAGCTCACCCCTACCCACGCCAACCGGGGAG.

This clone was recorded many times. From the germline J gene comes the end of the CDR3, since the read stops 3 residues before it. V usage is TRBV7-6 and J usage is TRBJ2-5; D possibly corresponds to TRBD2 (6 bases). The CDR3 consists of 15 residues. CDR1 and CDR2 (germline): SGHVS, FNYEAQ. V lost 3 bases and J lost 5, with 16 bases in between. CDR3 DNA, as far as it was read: TGTGCCAGCAGCTTTCCGGACATCGGAGGGGAGACC. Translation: CASSFPDIGGET. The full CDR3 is CASSFPDIGGETQYF.

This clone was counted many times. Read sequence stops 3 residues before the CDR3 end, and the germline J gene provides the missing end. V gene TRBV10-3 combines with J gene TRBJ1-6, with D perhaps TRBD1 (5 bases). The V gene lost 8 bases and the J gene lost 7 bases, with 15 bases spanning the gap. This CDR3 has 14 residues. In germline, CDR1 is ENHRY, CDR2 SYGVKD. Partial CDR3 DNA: TGTGCCATCCAGGGAGACCCAGACAATTCACCC. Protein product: CAIQGDPDNSP. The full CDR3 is CAIQGDPDNSPLHF.

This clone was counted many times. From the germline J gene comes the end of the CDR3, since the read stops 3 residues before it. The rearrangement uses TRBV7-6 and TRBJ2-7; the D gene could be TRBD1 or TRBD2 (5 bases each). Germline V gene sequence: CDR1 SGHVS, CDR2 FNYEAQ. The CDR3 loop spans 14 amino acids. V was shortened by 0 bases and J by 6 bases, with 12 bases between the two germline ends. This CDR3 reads CASSLAGRESEQYF. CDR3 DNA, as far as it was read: TGTGCCAGCAGCTTAGCGGGCAGGGAGAGCGAG.